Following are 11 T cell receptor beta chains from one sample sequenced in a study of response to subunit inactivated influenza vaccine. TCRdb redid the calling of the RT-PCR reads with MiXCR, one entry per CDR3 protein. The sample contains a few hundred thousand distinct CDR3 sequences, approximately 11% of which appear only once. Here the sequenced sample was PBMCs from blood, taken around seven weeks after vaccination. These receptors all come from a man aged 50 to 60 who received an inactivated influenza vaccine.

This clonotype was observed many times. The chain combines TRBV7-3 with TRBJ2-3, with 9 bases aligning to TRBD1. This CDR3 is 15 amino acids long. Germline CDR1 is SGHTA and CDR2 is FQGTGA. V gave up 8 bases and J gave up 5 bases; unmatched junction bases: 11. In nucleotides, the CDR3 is TGTGCCAGCGCGGTTGGGACAGGGCGAGGAGATACGCAGTATTTT. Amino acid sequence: CASAVGTGRGDTQYF.

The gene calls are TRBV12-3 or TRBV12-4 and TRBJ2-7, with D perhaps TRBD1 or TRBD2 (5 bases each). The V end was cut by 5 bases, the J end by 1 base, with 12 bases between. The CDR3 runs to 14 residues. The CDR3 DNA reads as TGTGCCAGCAGTCCCGGGACCCCATCCTACGAGCAGTACTTC. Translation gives CASSPGTPSYEQYF.

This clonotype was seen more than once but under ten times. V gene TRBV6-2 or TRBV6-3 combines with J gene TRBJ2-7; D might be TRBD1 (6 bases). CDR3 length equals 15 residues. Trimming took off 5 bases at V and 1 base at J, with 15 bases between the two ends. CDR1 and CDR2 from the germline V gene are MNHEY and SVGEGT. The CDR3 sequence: CASSGDTRYSYEQYF. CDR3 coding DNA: TGTGCCAGCAGTGGGGACACAAGGTATTCCTACGAGCAGTACTTC.

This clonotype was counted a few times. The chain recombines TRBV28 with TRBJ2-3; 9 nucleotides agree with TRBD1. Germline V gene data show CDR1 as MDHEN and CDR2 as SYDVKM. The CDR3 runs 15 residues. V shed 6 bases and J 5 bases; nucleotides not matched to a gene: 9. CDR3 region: CASSLRGQGKDTQYF. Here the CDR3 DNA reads TGTGCCAGCAGCCTACGAGGACAGGGGAAAGATACGCAGTATTTT.

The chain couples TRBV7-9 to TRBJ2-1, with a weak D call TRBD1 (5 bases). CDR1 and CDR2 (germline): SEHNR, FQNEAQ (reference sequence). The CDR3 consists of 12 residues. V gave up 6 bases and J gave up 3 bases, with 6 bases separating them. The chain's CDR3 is CASRGVYNEQFF. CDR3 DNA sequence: TGTGCCAGCAGAGGGGTCTACAATGAGCAGTTCTTC.

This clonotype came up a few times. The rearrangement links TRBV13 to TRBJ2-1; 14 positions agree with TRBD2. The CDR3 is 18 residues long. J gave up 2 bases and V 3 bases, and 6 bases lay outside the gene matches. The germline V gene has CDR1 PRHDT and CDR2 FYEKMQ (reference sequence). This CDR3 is CASSFRSTSGRAYNEQFF. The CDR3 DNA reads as TGTGCCAGCAGCTTCCGATCGACTAGCGGGAGGGCCTACAATGAGCAGTTCTTC.

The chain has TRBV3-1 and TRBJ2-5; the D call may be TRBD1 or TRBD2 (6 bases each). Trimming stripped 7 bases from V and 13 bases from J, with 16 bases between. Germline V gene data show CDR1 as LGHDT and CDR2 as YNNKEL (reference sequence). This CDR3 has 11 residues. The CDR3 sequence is CASTHLGGLYF. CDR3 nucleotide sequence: TGTGCCAGCACACACCTCGGGGGCCTGTACTTC.

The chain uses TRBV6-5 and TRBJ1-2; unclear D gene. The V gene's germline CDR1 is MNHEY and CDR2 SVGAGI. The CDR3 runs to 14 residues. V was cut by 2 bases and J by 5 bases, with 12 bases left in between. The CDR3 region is CASSYPGNLYGYTF. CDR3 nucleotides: TGTGCCAGCAGTTACCCGGGAAACCTATATGGCTACACCTTC.

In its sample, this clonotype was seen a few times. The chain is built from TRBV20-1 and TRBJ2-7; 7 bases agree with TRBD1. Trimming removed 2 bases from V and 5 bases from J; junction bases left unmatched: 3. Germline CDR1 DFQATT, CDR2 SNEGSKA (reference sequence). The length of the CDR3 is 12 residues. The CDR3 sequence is CSARKGAHEQYF. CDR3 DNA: TGCAGTGCTAGAAAGGGGGCCCACGAGCAGTACTTC.

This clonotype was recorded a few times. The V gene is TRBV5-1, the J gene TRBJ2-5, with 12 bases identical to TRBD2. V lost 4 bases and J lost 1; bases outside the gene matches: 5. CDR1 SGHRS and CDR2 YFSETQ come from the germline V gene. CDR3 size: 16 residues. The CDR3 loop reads CASSDGTSGFQETQYF. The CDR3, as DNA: TGCGCCAGCAGCGACGGGACTAGCGGGTTCCAAGAGACCCAGTACTTC. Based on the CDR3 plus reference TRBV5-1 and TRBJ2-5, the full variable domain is KAGVTQTPRYLIKTRGQQVTLSCSPISGHRSVSWYQQTPGQGLQFLFEYFSETQRNKGNFPGRFSGRQFSNSRSEMNVSTLELGDSALYLCASSDGTSGFQETQYFGPGTRLLVL.

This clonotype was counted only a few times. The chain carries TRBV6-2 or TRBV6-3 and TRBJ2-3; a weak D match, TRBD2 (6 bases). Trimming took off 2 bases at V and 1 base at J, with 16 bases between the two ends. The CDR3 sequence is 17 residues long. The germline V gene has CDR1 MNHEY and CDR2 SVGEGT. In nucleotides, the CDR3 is TGTGCCAGCAGTTACGCGCGGGACCCCTACGGCACAGATACGCAGTATTTT. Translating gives CASSYARDPYGTDTQYF.